This T cell receptor beta chain came from a study of neurological immune-mediated disorders. Each CDR3 protein is one row after TCRdb ran MiXCR on the 5' RACE reads. The sample lists roughly 30,000 distinct CDR3 sequences, around 6.3% occurring once. By sample share, this clonotype is medium-sized. Trimming took 5 bases from V and 2 from J, leaving 6 bases between them. The length of the CDR3 is 12 residues. The chain couples TRBV12-3 or TRBV12-4 to TRBJ1-2; no firm D call. The sequence came from a woman between 50 and 59 years old in good health. Sequenced sample: PBMCs. The CDR3 DNA reads as TGTGCCAGCAGTAAACTCAACTATGGCTACACCTTC. Its protein is CASSKLNYGYTF.